The clone carrying this T cell receptor (beta chain) was seen at least ten times. Antigen specificity is unknown. V shed 6 bases, J shed 15 bases, and the junction held 10 bases outside the gene matches. This CDR3 comprises 12 residues. CDR1 is SGHRS and CDR2 is YFSETQ in the germline V gene. These data come from a study of identical twins. Broader study findings: Among monozygotic twins, out-of-frame TCR alpha sharing exceeded what models predicted.

Addition of a universal primer site occurred through template switching, and cDNA carried unique molecular identifiers. TCRdb ran MiXCR on the 5' RACE reads and lists one entry per CDR3 protein. Of hundreds of thousands of distinct CDR3 sequences detected, 6% to 6.5% appear once; the ten largest clones hold 1.5% to 2%. Healthy Caucasian donors formed the entire cohort. The sequenced material came from naive T cells sorted from blood. The receptor was isolated from a man between 18 and 35 years old in good health. The chain carries TRBV5-1 and TRBJ2-1; the match to TRBD2 covers 9 bases. The CDR3 DNA sequence: TGCGCCAGCACGGATAGCGGGAGAATTCTGTTCTTC. Its translation: CASTDSGRILFF.